The 20 T cell receptor beta chains given below trace back to one sample, sequenced in a study of radiation and T cells in renal cell carcinoma. Method: immunoSEQ multiplex PCR; TCRdb's copy keeps in-frame clones and lacks some. The data show roughly 100,000 clones, around 88% seen once. As for time point: baseline pretreatment blood. Treatment: 15 Gy SBRT to primary tumor, nephrectomy 4 weeks later. The starting material was blood, obtained from a patient whose treatment included radiotherapy and nephrectomy. These receptor sequences come from a man in his fifties with renal cell carcinoma.

V gene TRBV2 combines with J gene TRBJ2-2, with unresolved D. V gave up 5 bases and J gave up 0 bases, with 10 bases separating them. The CDR3 is 15 amino acids. The germline gives CDR1 SNHLY, CDR2 FYNNEI. CDR3 sequence reads: CASSREITNTGELFF. CDR3 bases: TGTGCCAGCAGTAGAGAGATAACGAACACCGGGGAGCTGTTTTTT.

This clone rates as medium-sized (0.01 to 0.1%). V usage is TRBV2 and J usage is TRBJ2-7; D is uncertain. The CDR3 extends over 16 amino acids. Per germline, CDR1 SNHLY and CDR2 FYNNEI. V lost 4 bases and J lost 4, with 20 bases in between. The CDR3 sequence is CASSVGTSSELYEQYF. The CDR3 nucleotides read TGTGCCAGCAGTGTTGGCACGTCCTCTGAATTATACGAGCAGTACTTC.

Points on this clone: The junction does not match germline at one end; this may be a read error. This sequence joins TRBV7-7 and TRBJ2-2; a weak D match, TRBD1 (5 bases). Per the germline V gene, CDR1 is SSHAT and CDR2 is FNYEAQ (reference sequence). The CDR3 has 14 residues. The CDR3 sequence: CASSSGHLAGELFF. The CDR3 coding sequence is TGTGCTAGCAGCTCCGGACATTTGGCCGGGGAGCTGTTTTTT.

This clone was seen only a few times. The chain links TRBV5-4 to TRBJ1-1; D uncertain. V shed 1 base and J shed 1 base, with 5 bases lying between them. This CDR3 has 13 residues. Germline V gene data show CDR1 as SGHNT and CDR2 as YYREEE (reference sequence). The CDR3 DNA follows: TGTGCCAGCAGCTTGCGAGAGAACACTGAAGCTTTCTTT. This codes for CASSLRENTEAFF.

This chain links TRBV7-2 with TRBJ2-3, with D unresolved. The CDR3 has 12 amino acids. From germline, CDR1 is SGHTA and CDR2 FQGNSA. Trimming took 3 bases from V and 3 from J, leaving 4 bases between them. CDR3 amino acids: CASSFATDTQYF. CDR3 nucleotides: TGTGCCAGCAGCTTTGCAACAGATACGCAGTATTTT.

J is TRBJ2-4 and V is TRBV6-6; possible D gene TRBD2, 6 bases. CDR3 length: 14 amino acids. V gave up 5 bases and J gave up 9 bases, with 17 bases separating them. Germline V gene lookup returns CDR1 MNHNY and CDR2 SVGAGI (reference sequence). This CDR3 is CASSPPRDWGIQYF. CDR3 nucleotide sequence: TGTGCCAGCAGTCCCCCCCGGGACTGGGGCATTCAGTACTTC.

The gene calls are TRBV30 and TRBJ1-4, with D possibly TRBD1 on 5 matching bases. CDR1 is GTSNPN and CDR2 is SVGIG in the germline V gene (reference sequence). This CDR3 has 15 residues. V shed 3 bases and J shed 5 bases, with 16 bases lying between them. The CDR3 DNA follows: TGTGCCTGGAGGGACACCTATCCAGGAAATGAAAAACTGTTTTTT. Translating gives CAWRDTYPGNEKLFF.

The chain links TRBV2 to TRBJ2-1, with TRBD2 identical over 9 bases. CDR3 length: 14 amino acids. V lost 7 bases and J lost 8; bases outside the gene matches: 9. The germline V gene encodes CDR1 SNHLY and CDR2 FYNNEI. The CDR3 protein is CASNRVAGVDEQFF. DNA for the CDR3: TGTGCCAGCAATCGGGTAGCGGGAGTTGATGAGCAGTTCTTC.

This chain links TRBV4-3 with TRBJ2-1, with 9 bases that match TRBD2. This CDR3 spans 15 amino acids. Germline V lookup: CDR1 LGHNA, CDR2 YSLEER. V trimming: 3 bases; J trimming: 4 bases; junction bases outside the gene matches: 4. The CDR3 coding sequence is TGCGCCAGCAGCCAGGTAGCGGGAGTTTACAATGAGCAGTTCTTC. Amino acids: CASSQVAGVYNEQFF.

The rearrangement uses TRBV19 and TRBJ2-7; 13 nucleotides match TRBD2. The CDR3 has 17 residues. Germline V gene data show CDR1 as LNHDA and CDR2 as SQIVND (reference sequence). The V segment lost 5 bases and the J segment 3 bases; nucleotides outside the gene matches: 10. DNA of the CDR3: TGTGCCAGTAGTCTCGAGGGGACTAGCGGGATCAGCTACGAGCAGTACTTC. It translates to CASSLEGTSGISYEQYF.

As to this clone: One end of the junction varies from germline; a read error may be responsible. The chain links TRBV5-1 to TRBJ2-2; D call uncertain. CDR1 is SGHRS and CDR2 is YFSETQ in the germline V gene. The length of the CDR3 is 15 residues. The CDR3 loop is CASSLGHVNTGELFF. The CDR3 DNA follows: TGCGCCAGCAGCTTGGGGCATGTTAACACCGGAGAGCTGTTTTTT.

The chain uses TRBV7-2 and TRBJ1-5; D perhaps matches TRBD1 (5 bases). CDR1 is SGHTA, CDR2 FQGNSA, per germline. V dropped 1 base and J dropped 3 bases, with 7 bases sitting between them. This CDR3 has 14 residues. CDR3 region: CASSLDRNNQPQHF. Here the CDR3 DNA reads TGTGCCAGCAGCTTAGACAGGAACAATCAGCCCCAGCATTTT.

V is TRBV2 and J is TRBJ2-2; 10 bases are a match to TRBD1. The CDR3 runs to 15 residues. V lost 6 bases, J lost 6 bases, and 7 bases stayed unmatched. Germline V CDR1 and CDR2: SNHLY, FYNNEI. In nucleotides, the CDR3 is TGTGCCAGCAGAGGCGGGACAGGGGTCCCCGGGGAGCTGTTTTTT. Amino acids: CASRGGTGVPGELFF. The entire variable domain, with the rest obtained from reference TRBV2 and TRBJ2-2, is as follows: EPEVTQTPSHQVTQMGQEVILRCVPISNHLYFYWYRQILGQKVEFLVSFYNNEISEKSEIFDDQFSVERPDGSNFTLKIRSTKLEDSAMYFCASRGGTGVPGELFFGEGSRLTVL.

The chain joins TRBV19 to TRBJ1-3; D unclear. The CDR3 is 13 residues long. The V gene lost 9 bases and the J gene lost 0 bases, with 9 bases spanning the gap. Germline-derived CDR1 and CDR2 are LNHDA and SQIVND (reference sequence). CDR3 amino acids: CASAEGSGNTIYF. The DNA for the CDR3 is TGTGCCAGCGCCGAGGGCTCTGGAAACACCATATATTTT.

This sequence joins TRBV7-2 and TRBJ2-7; the match to TRBD1 covers 10 bases. The V gene's germline CDR1 is SGHTA and CDR2 FQGNSA. V was clipped by 1 base and J by 6 bases; unmatched bases: 6. The CDR3 totals 15 residues. For the CDR3, the DNA is TGTGCCAGCAGCTTAGGACAGGGGGCGCTCTCCGAGCAGTACTTC. Its translation is CASSLGQGALSEQYF.

The chain uses TRBV18 and TRBJ1-2; D is undetermined. V lost 2 bases, J lost 5 bases, and 15 bases lay in between. The CDR3 is 15 amino acids. CDR1 KGHSH and CDR2 LQKENI come from the germline V gene. CDR3 DNA: TGTGCCAGCTCACCATTGTCACCAGAATGGTATGGCTACACCTTC. It codes for CASSPLSPEWYGYTF. Together with reference TRBV18 and TRBJ1-2, the CDR3 gives the full variable domain: NAGVMQNPRHLVRRRGQEARLRCSPMKGHSHVYWYRQLPEEGLKFMVYLQKENIIDESGMPKERFSAEFPKEGPSILRIQQVVRGDSAAYFCASSPLSPEWYGYTFGSGTRLTVV.

The rearrangement links TRBV7-6 to TRBJ1-1; 10 positions match TRBD1. Germline V gives CDR1 SGHVS, CDR2 FNYEAQ. V lost 2 bases and J lost 4; bases outside the gene matches: 16. The CDR3 consists of 19 residues. This CDR3 reads CASSLYLKTPGQGTTEAFF. CDR3 nucleotides: TGTGCCAGCAGCTTATACCTCAAAACTCCGGGACAGGGGACCACTGAAGCTTTCTTT.

The chain employs TRBV6-5 and TRBJ2-7; D gene unclear. Between the trimmed V and J ends, which lost 0 bases and 0 bases, there was a span of 9 bases. CDR1 and CDR2 (germline): MNHEY, SVGAGI. CDR3 length: 15 residues. The CDR3 nucleotides read TGTGCCAGCAGTTACTCGTCAGCCTACTCCTACGAGCAGTACTTC. Its protein product is CASSYSSAYSYEQYF.

This clone is a singleton in its sample. This rearrangement joins TRBV28 to TRBJ1-2; no reliable D call. V shed 3 bases and J shed 0 bases, with 5 bases lying between them. Germline V gene data show CDR1 as MDHEN and CDR2 as SYDVKM. The CDR3 sequence is 13 residues long. DNA for the CDR3: TGTGCCAGCAGTTTGGGGACTAACTATGGCTACACCTTC. The encoded protein is CASSLGTNYGYTF.

The gene calls are TRBV2 and TRBJ2-3; perhaps TRBD1 as D (6 bases). Germline V lookup: CDR1 SNHLY, CDR2 FYNNEI. V dropped 3 bases and J dropped 0 bases, with 10 bases sitting between them. The length of the CDR3 is 15 residues. The CDR3 spells CASSEDSPSTDTQYF. The CDR3 bases are TGTGCCAGCAGTGAGGACAGCCCTAGCACAGATACGCAGTATTTT.